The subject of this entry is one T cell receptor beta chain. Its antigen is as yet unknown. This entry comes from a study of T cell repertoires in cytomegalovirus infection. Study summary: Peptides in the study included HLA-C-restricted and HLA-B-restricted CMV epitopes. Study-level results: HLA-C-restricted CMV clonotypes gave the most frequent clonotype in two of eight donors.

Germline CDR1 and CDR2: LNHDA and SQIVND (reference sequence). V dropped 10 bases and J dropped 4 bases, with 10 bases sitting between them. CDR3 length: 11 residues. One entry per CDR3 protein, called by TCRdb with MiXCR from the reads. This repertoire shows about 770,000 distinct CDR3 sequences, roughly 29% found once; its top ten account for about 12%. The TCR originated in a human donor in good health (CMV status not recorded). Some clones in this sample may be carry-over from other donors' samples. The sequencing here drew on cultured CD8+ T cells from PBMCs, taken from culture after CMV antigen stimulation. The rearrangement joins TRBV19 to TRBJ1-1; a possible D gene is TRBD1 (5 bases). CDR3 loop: CATQGPTEAFF. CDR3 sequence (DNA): TGTGCCACGCAGGGTCCCACTGAAGCTTTCTTT.